These 5 T cell receptor beta chains share one sample of origin, sequenced in a study of T cells in Graves' hyperthyroidism and ophthalmopathy. It was RNA transcripts that yielded the amplified TCR beta CDR3 regions. TCR CDR3 underwent first-round RT-PCR with the HTBI primer set. TCRdb ran MiXCR on the multiplex PCR reads and lists one entry per CDR3 protein. In the table there are 300,000 to 450,000 distinct CDR3 sequences, about 14% of which are singletons. Sequenced sample: blood. These TCRs come from a woman aged 25 to 39 with Graves' ophthalmopathy.

This clonotype has ten or more counts. The chain couples TRBV5-1 to TRBJ2-3; 15 bases map to TRBD2. The CDR3 runs to 18 residues. V lost 0 bases to trimming and J lost 2 bases; unmatched junction nucleotides: 4. The germline gives CDR1 SGHRS, CDR2 YFSETQ. The CDR3 DNA follows: TGCGCCAGCAGCTTGGTTGGGACTAGCGGGGGGACCACAGATACGCAGTATTTT. Translating it yields CASSLVGTSGGTTDTQYF.

The table lists this clonotype with many counts. The V call is TRBV2, the J call TRBJ2-3; D is possibly TRBD2 (7 bases). The CDR3 runs 12 residues. V lost 8 bases to trimming and J lost 2 bases, with 8 bases between them. Germline V lookup: CDR1 SNHLY, CDR2 FYNNEI. The CDR3: CASGGATDTQYF. The DNA for the CDR3 is TGTGCCAGCGGGGGGGCCACAGATACGCAGTATTTT.

In its sample, this clonotype was seen many times. This chain links TRBV5-1 with TRBJ1-1; 10 nucleotides align to TRBD1. The CDR3 is made up of 15 amino acids. Germline V gene lookup returns CDR1 SGHRS and CDR2 YFSETQ. V lost 3 bases to trimming and J lost 4 bases; unmatched junction nucleotides: 6. The CDR3 region is CASSSFRDRGTEAFF. CDR3 nucleotide sequence: TGCGCCAGCAGCTCCTTCCGGGACAGGGGCACTGAAGCTTTCTTT.

Only a few counts were recorded for this clonotype. The V gene is TRBV4-2, the J gene TRBJ1-4, with D unresolved. Germline CDR1 LGHNA, CDR2 YNFKEQ. This CDR3 comprises 14 residues. V was shortened by 1 base and J by 4 bases, with 7 bases between the two germline ends. CDR3 coding DNA: TGTGCCAGCAGCCAAGCCGACCTTAATGAAAAACTGTTTTTT. Its translation: CASSQADLNEKLFF.

This clonotype was seen a handful of times. A far larger clone is one base from this, pointing to a likely read error. The rearrangement uses TRBV12-3 or TRBV12-4 and TRBJ2-1; D ambiguous. Between the trimmed V and J ends, which lost 2 bases and 10 bases, there was a span of 3 bases. The CDR3 length is 10 residues. CDR3 amino acids: CASSLKEQFF. CDR3 bases: TGTGCCAGCAGTTTAAAAGAGCAGTTCTTC.